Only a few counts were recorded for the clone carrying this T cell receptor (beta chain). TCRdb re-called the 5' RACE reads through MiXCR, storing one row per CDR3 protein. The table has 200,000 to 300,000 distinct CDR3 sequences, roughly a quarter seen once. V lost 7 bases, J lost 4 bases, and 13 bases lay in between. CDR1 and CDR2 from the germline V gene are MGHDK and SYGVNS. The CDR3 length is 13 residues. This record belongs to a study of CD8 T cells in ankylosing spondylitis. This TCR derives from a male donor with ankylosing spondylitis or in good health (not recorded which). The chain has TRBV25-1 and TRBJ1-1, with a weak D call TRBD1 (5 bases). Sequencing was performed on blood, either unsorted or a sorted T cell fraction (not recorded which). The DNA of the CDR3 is TGTGCCAGCACTCTGGGGGGGAGCACTGAAGCTTTCTTT. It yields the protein CASTLGGSTEAFF.